This T cell receptor (beta chain) was captured by sequencing in a study of blood T cell repertoires in COVID-19 (dated by TCRdb to the early 2020s). For the wider study: Samples from collaborators originated in the United States, Italy and Spain and spanned both the acute and convalescent phases of COVID-19. The material from the prospective study consisted of cDNA or gDNA derived from T cells, B-cell-depleted T cells, or PBMCs. Deeply sampled blood TCRbeta repertoires from subjects exposed to, actively infected with, or recovered from COVID-19 were included in the dataset. The repertoires were released in a freely available public database meant as a resource for research on the immune response to SARS-CoV-2. Samples were obtained from the ongoing ImmuneRACE study (first 160 participants) and from over 1,000 subjects provided by 6 global collaborators. Nearly every sample came with metadata listing a de-identified subject ID, COVID-19 status, age in years and sex. Where available, HLA class I and class II types were obtained from metadata supplied by the sample provider rather than from assay-based typing. Overall study results and their limits: The amount of clinical and demographic metadata varied by source and participant and was provided uncurated.

Trimming removed 1 base from V and 0 bases from J; the gene matches leave 5 bases unexplained. The CDR3 has 18 amino acids, counting the end cysteine and phenylalanine. Just CDR3 DNA is preserved here, 54 bases in frame from base 1. CDR1 SEHNR and CDR2 FQNEAQ were looked up in the germline V gene (reference sequence). The immunoSEQ Assay, a bias-controlled multiplex PCR, was used to amplify TCRbeta CDR3 regions from genomic DNA. In the source study's methods: Within the assay, amplification of reference gene primers was used to estimate how many nucleated cells each sample contained. To quantify the absolute abundance of each unique TCRbeta CDR3 rearrangement, sequence reads were collapsed and filtered. For each sample, productive Simpson clonality was calculated as the square root of Simpson's diversity index across productive rearrangements. In TCRdb, the immuneACCESS table is reduced to in-frame sequences with V and J assigned. These tables do not hold every clone; where another copy was compared, an unresolved V gene accounts for under half, and the others remain unexplained. The V and J calls and clone size come from that table; D and trimming were worked out from the DNA. A total of about 87,000 clones appear in this sample, about 71% of them only once. The ten largest make up roughly 4.2% of the sample.

Whole blood was collected in K2EDTA tubes by collaborating institutions according to the institutions' own protocols. For TCRbeta analysis, collaborators shipped samples in one of three forms: frozen whole blood, isolated PBMCs, or DNA extracted from either of those sample types. In the case of this clone: The antigen it binds to is not known. Base qualities are missing; no much larger clone stands one base away.

Rearrangement joined TRBV7-9 to TRBJ1-4, with 10 central nucleotides matching TRBD1. The receptor comes from a woman aged 45-60 years with acute or convalescent COVID-19. The sample comprised peripheral blood. The DNA sequence follows: TGTGCCAGCAGCTTAGGGACAGGGGGGACCTCAACTAATGAAAAACTGTTTTTT. It specifies CASSLGTGGTSTNEKLFF.